This T cell receptor beta chain was sequenced for a study of T-cell memory formation after mild COVID-19. Study results and caveats: Clones shrinking between day 15 and 85 showed a balanced CD4/CD8 split, and those that grew later tilted toward CD4+. Some clones that responded were present in memory (sampled pre-infection), which suggests cross-reactive memory joined.

Libraries for TCRalpha and TCRbeta carried sample barcodes and unique molecular identifiers via 5'RACE. TCRdb ran MiXCR on the 5' RACE reads and lists one entry per CDR3 protein. The table shows a few hundred thousand distinct CDR3 sequences, with approximately 14% occurring only once. V gave up 0 bases and J gave up 4 bases, with 9 bases separating them. Germline V CDR1 and CDR2: LGHDT, YNNKEL (reference sequence). The CDR3 length is 14 residues. This clonotype was counted a few times. Its antigen is unidentified. The sample was PBMCs or a T cell subset sorted from them (not recorded which). V gene TRBV3-1 combines with J gene TRBJ1-2, with D possibly TRBD1 on 5 matching bases. This TCR came from a man younger than 35 who had mild COVID-19 (a few samples of this study predate the infection). Cell type and time point are not known. The CDR3 DNA reads TGTGCCAGCAGCCAAGAGCGGCAGGGCTATGGCTACACCTTC. The encoded protein is CASSQERQGYGYTF. The whole variable domain, filled in from reference TRBV3-1 and TRBJ1-2, reads DTAVSQTPKYLVTQMGNDKSIKCEQNLGHDTMYWYKQDSKKFLKIMFSYNNKELIINETVPNRFSPKSPDKAHLNLHINSLELGDSAVYFCASSQERQGYGYTFGSGTRLTVV.